This T cell receptor beta chain was sequenced in a study of neurological immune-mediated disorders (dated 2019 in TCRdb). With respect to the entire study: Using UMI-based sequencing, the study compared peripheral blood TCR-beta repertoires from patients with HTLV-I-associated myelopathy (HAM/TSP), patients with multiple sclerosis, and healthy controls. Longitudinal samples, technical triplicates and paired sorted CD4+ and CD8+ T-cell subsets, alongside PBMC samples, were included among the 106 TCR-beta libraries. Each longitudinal HAM/TSP and healthy donor was sampled at 3 time-points spaced at 3-40 month intervals. The cohort included around 70 subjects: around 15 with HAM/TSP, roughly 35 with multiple sclerosis, and around 20 healthy controls.

Summary of the overall study and its limitations: Across subjects, expanded clones never shared an identical CDR3 amino acid sequence, which suggests that the TCR-beta repertoires in every group were private. TCR clonal expansion was greatest in HAM/TSP patients and smallest in MS patients, who ranked below even healthy controls.

The time point label on this specimen signifies: longitudinal time-point 1 (baseline). The healthy controls were volunteers from blood banks in Maryland, USA. For the unsorted PBMC libraries, 2 million PBMCs were stored in RNAlater at -80 degrees C until RNA extraction and were used to generate the libraries. PBMCs were separated from peripheral blood using Ficoll-Hypaque density gradient centrifugation and then cryopreserved in liquid nitrogen. cDNA was synthesized by template-switch 5'RACE using a primer carrying a 10-nucleotide random unique molecular identifier by which each TCR transcript was tagged. Each sequencing run produced over 200 million TCR-beta sequences covering 15-18 subjects. The RNeasy kit was used to extract total RNA. The KAPA Real-time Library Amplification kit was used to amplify TCR-beta VDJ regions with primers for the TCR constant region and the 5'RACE anchor. Sample indexes and Illumina adaptors were added in a first PCR, after which library yield was increased in a second PCR. After Ampure bead purification, the roughly 650 bp TCR product was size-selected on a 2% E-gel SizeSelection system. Library quality was checked on a Bioanalyzer, concentration was measured with Qubit, and libraries were quantified with the Kapa Library Quantification kit before pooling. An Illumina HiSeq 2500 was used to sequence the libraries paired-end at 2 x 150 bp. To increase sequence diversity, roughly 24-32% phiX was spiked into each library pool. Per the authors' processing: Quality-filtered reads were processed with the UMI-based MiGEC pipeline, and over 80% of raw TCR sequences were removed by the MiGEC pipeline during error correction. VDJ genes were aligned to IMGT germline references, and each clonotype was defined by a unique CDR3 amino acid sequence together with V-J genes. Clonal expansion, Shannon diversity, and CDR3 relatedness (CalcPairwiseDistances, ClusterSamples) were evaluated with VDJtools, and phylogenetic trees were built with CLCbio workbench. Expanded clones were defined as having at least 8 unique UMIs, based on coefficient-of-variation modelling across technical triplicates. Clones were called with MiXCR by TCRdb after fastp trimmed the public reads at Q25, and only in-frame beta chains were retained. Entries are consolidated by CDR3 protein sequence, retaining the most common genes and DNA. For this entry, the V and J calls and clone size follow TCRdb and not the study's own pipeline. Here the sample has approximately 53,000 distinct CDR3 sequences; 8% to 10% occur a single time. The top ten constitute about 1.6% of the sample.

CDR1 and CDR2 were assigned from the germline V gene (reference sequence) as LGHDT and YNNKEL. The germline V and J ends show losses of 5 bases and 6 bases respectively, and no gene match explains 6 bases of the junction. The CDR3 measures 14 amino acids from cysteine to phenylalanine. The CDR3 DNA has 42 bases and is translated from base 1. This clonotype was picked up many times. The specificity of this receptor is unknown. Base qualities were left out, and no much larger clone turns up one base away. Material for sequencing was PBMCs. This clonotype was obtained from a woman between 40 and 55 years old in good health. The rearranged segments are TRBV3-1 and TRBJ1-1, and 10 junctional nucleotides match TRBD1. The CDR3 is CASSMGQGKPEAFF. In nucleotide form, the sequence is TGTGCCAGCAGCATGGGACAGGGGAAGCCTGAAGCTTTCTTT.